The 3 T cell receptor beta chains below were found in one sample sequenced in a study of prognosis after radiotherapy for stage I lung cancer. From genomic DNA, two-round multiplex PCR was used to amplify TCR beta CDR3. The first PCR round targeted every TRBV and TRBJ gene with specific primers. One entry per CDR3 protein, called by TCRdb with MiXCR from the multiplex PCR reads. The table records 13,000 to 15,000 distinct CDR3 sequences, approximately 33% of them present only once. The specimen was PBMCs, collected before or after stereotactic body radiation therapy (not recorded which). These receptors originate from a donor over 45 with non-small cell lung cancer.

A word on this clonotype: One end of the junction is discordant with germline, which a read error may explain. This rearrangement joins TRBV12-3 or TRBV12-4 to TRBJ2-4; 8 bases are shared with TRBD2. The CDR3 runs to 13 residues. As DNA, the CDR3 is TGTGTCAGCATTTTGAGCGGGAGCCACATTCAGTACTTC. The encoded protein is CVSILSGSHIQYF.

Of note for this clonotype: An end of the junction does not agree with germline; a read error may underlie this. V gene TRBV9 combines with J gene TRBJ2-2; D gene ambiguous. Germline V gene data show CDR1 as SGDLS and CDR2 as YYNGEE. This CDR3 is 15 amino acids long. CDR3 residues: CAGSARKVNTGELFF. In DNA form, the CDR3 reads TGTGCCGGCAGCGCTAGGAAAGTGAACACCGGGGAGCTGTTTTTT.

The chain combines TRBV11-2 with TRBJ2-7; TRBD2 matches 8 bases. The CDR3 extends over 14 amino acids. CDR1 and CDR2 from the germline V gene are SGHAT and FQNNGV. V was clipped by 5 bases and J by 3 bases; unmatched bases: 6. CDR3 region: CASSPRLASYEQYF. The CDR3 DNA reads TGTGCCAGCAGCCCCCGACTAGCGAGCTACGAGCAGTACTTC.